Each of the 23 T cell receptor beta chains below was sequenced from the same sample in a study of blood T cell repertoires in COVID-19. Assay: immunoSEQ multiplex PCR; the TCRdb copy retains only in-frame clones and omits some. The top ten clones hold 15% of a sample with 40,000 to 65,000 clones, around 80% of them seen once. Sample: peripheral blood. These receptors originate from a human donor with active or convalescent COVID-19. The donor label of this sample is uncertain.

This clone has just one count. One end of the junction is discordant with germline, which a read error may explain. This chain links TRBV7-7 with TRBJ2-5, with a weak D call TRBD2 (5 bases). The CDR3 length is 13 residues. CDR1 and CDR2 (germline): SSHAT, FNYEAQ (reference sequence). The CDR3 here is CASSHGAEETQYF. The CDR3 bases are TGTGCTAGCAGCCACGGAGCGGAAGAGACCCAGTACTTC.

The chain has TRBV7-9 and TRBJ1-4; a possible D gene is TRBD1 (6 bases). This CDR3 comprises 15 residues. The V and J ends lost 3 bases and 7 bases respectively, with 15 bases between them. CDR1 is SEHNR and CDR2 is FQNEAQ in the germline V gene (reference sequence). The DNA of the CDR3 is TGTGCCAGCAGCTTGGGTCAGGGGCCAGGTGAAAAACTGTTTTTT. Translation gives CASSLGQGPGEKLFF.

As to this clone: A read error may produce the germline difference seen at one junction end. This chain joins TRBV7-7 and TRBJ2-5; 11 positions match TRBD2. Germline V gene sequence: CDR1 SSHAT, CDR2 FNYEAQ (reference sequence). There are 16 residues in the CDR3. The CDR3 DNA follows: TGTGCTAGCAGCTTAGCTAGCGGGAGGCCCCTGGAGACCCAGTACTTC. Amino acids: CASSLASGRPLETQYF.

The chain couples TRBV30 to TRBJ1-6; TRBD1 might be the D (5 bases). Germline V gene data show CDR1 as GTSNPN and CDR2 as SVGIG (reference sequence). The CDR3 runs to 15 residues. V dropped 1 base and J dropped 9 bases, with 16 bases sitting between them. CDR3 sequence reads: CAWSDGLGRGSPLHF. Here the CDR3 DNA reads TGTGCCTGGAGTGACGGCCTTGGTAGGGGTTCACCCCTCCACTTT.

The gene calls are TRBV6-5 and TRBJ1-1; the D gene is possibly TRBD1 (6 bases). Germline CDR1 is MNHEY and CDR2 is SVGAGI. The CDR3 is 12 amino acids. V was pared by 4 bases and J by 7 bases, with 10 bases between. CDR3 nucleotide sequence: TGTGCCAGCAGTTTTGGACAGAATGAAGCTTTCTTT. Translated, it gives CASSFGQNEAFF.

This clone has ten or more counts. The chain employs TRBV5-1 and TRBJ1-5, with 7 bases identical to TRBD1. Germline CDR1 is SGHRS and CDR2 is YFSETQ. V shed 2 bases, J shed 7 bases, and the junction held 12 bases outside the gene matches. The CDR3 runs to 16 residues. Here the CDR3 reads CASSLGDFQGGQPQHF. In DNA form, the CDR3 reads TGCGCCAGCAGCTTAGGGGATTTTCAGGGGGGACAGCCCCAGCATTTT.

This clone was observed a handful of times. The genes are TRBV10-1 and TRBJ2-5; 7 bases fit TRBD1. V was clipped by 6 bases and J by 3 bases; unmatched bases: 7. CDR1 is WNHNN, CDR2 SYGVQD, per germline (reference sequence). The length of the CDR3 is 14 residues. CDR3 DNA sequence: TGCGCCAGCAGCAAGACAGGGTTAGAAGAGACCCAGTACTTC. It encodes CASSKTGLEETQYF.

The chain carries TRBV3-1 (or the pseudogene TRBV3-2) and TRBJ1-1, with D possibly matching TRBD1 (6 bases). This CDR3 region has 14 residues. Trimming took off 4 bases at V and 5 bases at J, with 14 bases between the two ends. The germline CDR1 and CDR2 sequences are LGHDT and YNNKEL (reference sequence). The CDR3 reads CASSLQTGQTEAFF. The CDR3 region has the DNA TGTGCCAGCAGCCTCCAGACCGGACAGACTGAAGCTTTCTTT.

V gene TRBV6-1 combines with J gene TRBJ1-5; possible D gene TRBD1, 5 bases. Between the trimmed V and J ends, which lost 0 bases and 2 bases, there was a span of 11 bases. Per the germline V gene, CDR1 is MNHNS and CDR2 is SASEGT. This CDR3 has 16 residues. DNA of the CDR3: TGTGCCAGCAGTGAAGCTTGGGGCTATGGCAATCAGCCCCAGCATTTT. Translating it yields CASSEAWGYGNQPQHF.

The V gene is TRBV7-2, the J gene TRBJ1-5; 11 bases map to TRBD1. V shed 11 bases, J shed 4 bases, and the junction held 4 bases outside the gene matches. The CDR3 is 13 residues long. The germline gives CDR1 SGHTA, CDR2 FQGNSA. The CDR3 reads CAWGTGGNQPQHF. The CDR3, as DNA: TGTGCCTGGGGGACAGGGGGGAATCAGCCCCAGCATTTT.

The chain links TRBV28 to TRBJ1-2, with D unclear. Deletions cut 9 bases from V and 2 bases from J, with 13 bases between. The CDR3 is made up of 13 amino acids. CDR1 is MDHEN and CDR2 is SYDVKM in the germline V gene. CDR3 nucleotides: TGTGCCAGTCTGAGTGAAGAGAACTATGGCTACACCTTC. This codes for CASLSEENYGYTF.

This sequence joins TRBV5-4 and TRBJ2-5, with D hard to call. The CDR3 runs 13 residues. Germline CDR1 reads SGHNT; CDR2 reads YYREEE (reference sequence). Trimming pared 0 bases from V and 2 bases from J, leaving 5 bases between. The CDR3 spells CASSLAQQETQYF. As DNA, the CDR3 is TGTGCCAGCAGCTTGGCGCAGCAAGAGACCCAGTACTTC.

The chain carries TRBV21-1 and TRBJ2-5; TRBD2, the table's D call, lacks a check against the DNA. TRBV21-1 is an annotated pseudogene. The CDR3 is made up of 13 amino acids. CDR3 in amino acids: CATLAGRKETQYF. CDR3 bases: TGTGCCACACTAGCAGGGCGTAAAGAGACCCAGTACTTC.

The rearrangement links TRBV28 to TRBJ1-1; unclear D gene. The CDR3 has 13 amino acids. Trimming stripped 4 bases from V and 1 base from J, with 7 bases between. The V gene's germline CDR1 is MDHEN and CDR2 SYDVKM. The chain's CDR3 is CASSSNRNTEAFF. Written as DNA, the CDR3 is TGTGCCAGCAGTTCTAACAGGAACACTGAAGCTTTCTTT.

This rearrangement joins TRBV19 to TRBJ1-1, with TRBD1 identical over 7 bases. Germline lookup yields CDR1 LNHDA and CDR2 SQIVND (reference sequence). CDR3 length: 15 amino acids. V lost 8 bases, J lost 1 base, and 10 bases stayed unmatched. The CDR3 DNA reads as TGTGCCAGTGGTCGACAGGGTGGGGAGAACACTGAAGCTTTCTTT. This sequence encodes CASGRQGGENTEAFF.

This chain joins TRBV3-1 (or the pseudogene TRBV3-2) and TRBJ2-2; TRBD2 might be the D (5 bases). Per germline, CDR1 LGHDT and CDR2 YNNKEL (reference sequence). Trimming took 4 bases from V and 2 from J, leaving 17 bases between them. The CDR3 covers 17 residues. For the CDR3, the DNA is TGTGCCAGCAGCCGAGGATCCCGCGGGCCCAACACCGGGGAGCTGTTTTTT. Protein product: CASSRGSRGPNTGELFF.

The chain carries TRBV28 and TRBJ2-1; 7 bases are shared with TRBD2. Trimming took 6 bases from V and 15 from J; bases not matched to a gene: 14. Germline values: CDR1 MDHEN, CDR2 SYDVKM. This CDR3 has 13 residues. CDR3 sequence reads: CASRQASGPPGFF. The CDR3 region has the DNA TGTGCCAGCAGACAGGCTAGCGGCCCACCCGGGTTCTTC.

J is TRBJ1-1 and V is TRBV28, with D perhaps matching TRBD1 (6 bases). Trimming stripped 6 bases from V and 10 bases from J, with 18 bases between. Germline-derived CDR1 and CDR2 are MDHEN and SYDVKM. This CDR3 comprises 13 residues. CDR3 sequence (DNA): TGTGCCAGCAGAACAGGGCTCTCCCGAGTAGCTTTCTTT. It encodes CASRTGLSRVAFF.

This clone was seen more than once but under ten times. The V gene is TRBV12-3 or TRBV12-4, the J gene TRBJ2-1, with 7 bases lining up with TRBD2. CDR3 length equals 12 residues. The V gene end was trimmed by 6 bases and the J gene end by 7 bases; junction bases not matched to a gene: 3. The DNA for the CDR3 is TGTGCCAGCAGGGGTAGCGGGAATGAGCAGTTCTTC. This codes for CASRGSGNEQFF.

This chain links TRBV12-3 or TRBV12-4 with TRBJ1-1; tentative D call: TRBD1 (5 bases). The V end was cut by 1 base, the J end by 7 bases, with 7 bases between. The CDR3 is made up of 12 amino acids. CDR3 sequence: CASSLGDFEAFF. The CDR3 DNA reads as TGTGCCAGCAGTTTAGGGGACTTTGAAGCTTTCTTT.

The V call is TRBV19, the J call TRBJ1-1, with 7 nucleotides matching TRBD1. V shed 2 bases and J 5 bases; nucleotides not matched to a gene: 8. Germline CDR1 LNHDA, CDR2 SQIVND (reference sequence). CDR3 length: 15 amino acids. The chain's CDR3 is CASSIPDRARTEAFF. DNA for the CDR3: TGTGCCAGTAGTATACCTGACAGGGCGCGAACTGAAGCTTTCTTT.

The chain recombines TRBV27 with TRBJ1-6; 7 bases match TRBD1. CDR3 size: 12 residues. V trimming: 9 bases; J trimming: 6 bases; junction bases outside the gene matches: 2. CDR1 is MNHEY and CDR2 is SMNVEV in the germline V gene (reference sequence). Written as DNA, the CDR3 is TGTGCCAGTACAGGGGTTAATTCACCCCTCCACTTT. Translating gives CASTGVNSPLHF.

This chain uses TRBV25-1 with TRBJ2-1, with D uncertain. Germline-derived CDR1 and CDR2 are MGHDK and SYGVNS. The CDR3 sequence is 14 residues long. V lost 8 bases and J 0 bases, leaving 11 bases between the germline ends. For the CDR3, the DNA is TGTGCCAGCGCTCGACACTTCTCCTACAATGAGCAGTTCTTC. It translates to CASARHFSYNEQFF.